Listed here are 27 T cell receptor beta chains from one sample, sequenced in a study of shared clonotypes between healthy human individuals. The data were produced by immunoSEQ multiplex PCR, yet TCRdb's version contains in-frame clones alone and is incomplete. The table shows under 150,000 clones, with 55% to 80% occurring only once. The sequenced sample was memory CD8+ T cells sorted from blood. Subset in this sample: CD45RO+ cells pooled with CCR7-negative TemRA cells. These receptors all stem from a woman in her 30s in good health.

The chain recombines TRBV5-1 with TRBJ2-1, with unresolved D. In germline, CDR1 is SGHRS, CDR2 YFSETQ. The CDR3 extends over 14 amino acids. The ends were cut back, 0 bases at V and 5 bases at J, with 9 bases in the middle. DNA for the CDR3: TGCGCCAGCAGCTTGGGGGTCCGGAACAATGAGCAGTTCTTC. It codes for CASSLGVRNNEQFF.

The chain combines TRBV11-2 with TRBJ1-4; D is undetermined. The CDR3 has 17 residues. CDR1 SGHAT and CDR2 FQNNGV come from the germline V gene. Trimming shortened V by 5 bases and J by 7 bases, and 23 bases separated the two germline ends. CDR3 in DNA: TGTGCCAGCAGCCCGGGGAGATTCCGCGAGTTAAGTGAAAAACTGTTTTTT. It is translated as CASSPGRFRELSEKLFF.

This chain joins TRBV9 and TRBJ2-7; D is perhaps TRBD1 (5 bases). Trimming took off 0 bases at V and 0 bases at J, with 13 bases between the two ends. Germline CDR1 SGDLS, CDR2 YYNGEE. CDR3 length: 16 amino acids. As DNA, the CDR3 is TGTGCCAGCAGCGTAGGAATACAGGAGAACTCCTACGAGCAGTACTTC. Translating it yields CASSVGIQENSYEQYF.

The rearrangement uses TRBV6-4 and TRBJ2-1; 8 bases align to TRBD2. The junction had 8 bases not matched to a gene; V was cut back by 3 bases and J by 7 bases. The CDR3 contains 15 residues. CDR1 and CDR2 from the germline V gene are MRHNA and SNTAGT. The CDR3 sequence is CASSEIAGSGNEQFF. CDR3 DNA: TGTGCCAGCAGTGAAATAGCGGGGTCTGGGAATGAGCAGTTCTTC.

This clone occurred once. CDR3 nucleotides: TGCAGCGGGAGGGGGTGTATGTACGAGCAGTACTTC. This codes for CSGRGCMYEQYF. V and J are TRBV29-1 and TRBJ2-7; D assignment may be TRBD1 or TRBD2 (6 bases each). The CDR3 spans 12 residues. Trimming took 7 bases from V and 4 from J, leaving 14 bases between them. Germline CDR1 SQVTM, CDR2 ANQGSEA.

The chain carries TRBV7-9 and TRBJ2-3; TRBD2 matches at 7 bases. The CDR3 has 14 amino acids. V lost 7 bases and J lost 2; bases outside the gene matches: 6. Germline CDR1 and CDR2: SEHNR and FQNEAQ (reference sequence). The CDR3 bases are TGTGCCAGCACCCCGACTAGCCTCACAGATACGCAGTATTTT. Its protein is CASTPTSLTDTQYF.

The J gene is TRBJ1-1, the V gene TRBV30; D perhaps matches TRBD1 (5 bases). V lost 2 bases and J 8 bases, leaving 9 bases between the germline ends. The CDR3 totals 11 residues. Looked up from germline, CDR1 is GTSNPN and CDR2 is SVGIG (reference sequence). The CDR3 DNA reads TGTGCCTGGAGTCGGACACCAGAAGCTTTCTTT. This codes for CAWSRTPEAFF.

The chain is built from TRBV29-1 and TRBJ1-2; TRBD1 aligns across 9 bases. The CDR3 sequence is 15 residues long. The V gene end was trimmed by 6 bases and the J gene end by 4 bases; junction bases not matched to a gene: 12. Per the germline V gene, CDR1 is SQVTM and CDR2 is ANQGSEA. The CDR3 sequence is CSVPSRTGVSYGYTF. CDR3 nucleotides: TGCAGCGTCCCCAGCAGGACAGGGGTATCCTATGGCTACACCTTC.

The count of this clone is one. The chain recombines TRBV4-1 with TRBJ1-2, with 7 bases fitting TRBD1. The CDR3 has 16 residues. CDR1 and CDR2 from the germline V gene are MGHRA and YSYEKL. V gave up 1 base and J gave up 7 bases; unmatched junction bases: 12. CDR3 sequence reads: CASSQVGTVGNGGYTF. The CDR3 region has the DNA TGCGCCAGCAGCCAAGTAGGGACAGTCGGTAACGGTGGCTACACCTTC.

J is TRBJ2-7 and V is TRBV28, with 9 bases that match TRBD1. CDR1 MDHEN and CDR2 SYDVKM come from the germline V gene. The CDR3 is made up of 14 amino acids. V dropped 6 bases and J dropped 1; count of bases not matched to a gene: 4. CDR3 amino acids: CASRIQGASYEQYF. DNA of the CDR3: TGTGCCAGCAGGATACAGGGGGCGTCCTACGAGCAGTACTTC.

Ten or more counts support this clone. The V call is TRBV19, the J call TRBJ2-5, with D maybe TRBD2 (5 bases). CDR1 is LNHDA and CDR2 is SQIVND in the germline V gene (reference sequence). This CDR3 region has 16 residues. Trimming took off 4 bases at V and 0 bases at J, with 15 bases between the two ends. The CDR3 DNA is TGTGCCAGTAGTACCTGGATGGGAGCGAACCAAGAGACCCAGTACTTC. It is translated as CASSTWMGANQETQYF.

This clone was observed many times. This sequence joins TRBV6-5 and TRBJ1-1; the D gene is possibly TRBD1 (5 bases). CDR1 and CDR2 (germline): MNHEY, SVGAGI. Trimming stripped 5 bases from V and 1 base from J, with 11 bases between. CDR3 length: 14 residues. CDR3 protein: CASSPGGENTEAFF. DNA for the CDR3: TGTGCCAGCAGTCCCGGAGGGGAGAACACTGAAGCTTTCTTT.

The chain uses TRBV5-1 and TRBJ1-1, with D possibly matching TRBD1 (6 bases). CDR1 SGHRS and CDR2 YFSETQ come from the germline V gene. The CDR3 runs to 15 residues. The V and J ends lost 3 bases and 0 bases respectively, with 12 bases between them. The CDR3 here is CASSSDRLMNTEAFF. CDR3 coding DNA: TGCGCCAGCAGCTCGGACAGACTAATGAACACTGAAGCTTTCTTT.

The J gene is TRBJ1-5, the V gene TRBV28; D is unresolved. Germline V gene lookup returns CDR1 MDHEN and CDR2 SYDVKM. The CDR3 contains 14 residues. Trimming stripped 5 bases from V and 4 bases from J, with 12 bases between. CDR3 sequence reads: CASSPGVGNQPQHF. CDR3 DNA sequence: TGTGCCAGCAGTCCTGGGGTAGGGAATCAGCCCCAGCATTTT.

This clone was seen just once. The V and J genes are TRBV11-2 and TRBJ2-7; 7 bases map to TRBD1. CDR3 size: 15 residues. Per germline, CDR1 SGHAT and CDR2 FQNNGV. V shed 5 bases and J 1 base; nucleotides not matched to a gene: 8. CDR3 in DNA: TGTGCCAGCAGCCCCAGACAGGGTCGTTCCTACGAGCAGTACTTC. This sequence encodes CASSPRQGRSYEQYF.

The genes are TRBV6-6 and TRBJ1-1, with D maybe TRBD1 (5 bases). The V end was cut by 5 bases, the J end by 0 bases, with 10 bases between. CDR3 length equals 14 residues. The germline V gene encodes CDR1 MNHNY and CDR2 SVGAGI (reference sequence). The DNA of the CDR3 is TGTGCCAGCAGTCGGGACCGAGTGAACACTGAAGCTTTCTTT. Translated, it gives CASSRDRVNTEAFF.

The rearrangement links TRBV28 to TRBJ1-5; D not certain. This CDR3 contains 15 residues. V was pared by 3 bases and J by 0 bases, with 9 bases between. CDR1 and CDR2 (germline): MDHEN, SYDVKM. The CDR3: CASSFWTNSNQPQHF. The CDR3 coding sequence is TGTGCCAGCAGTTTTTGGACCAATAGCAATCAGCCCCAGCATTTT. The variable domain in full, with the rest retrieved from reference TRBV28 and TRBJ1-5, is DVKVTQSSRYLVKRTGEKVFLECVQDMDHENMFWYRQDPGLGLRLIYFSYDVKMKEKGDIPEGYSVSREKKERFSLILESASTNQTSMYLCASSFWTNSNQPQHFGDGTRLSIL.

The rearrangement uses TRBV19 and TRBJ1-5; D not certain. The V gene's germline CDR1 is LNHDA and CDR2 SQIVND (reference sequence). V was cut by 2 bases and J by 0 bases, with 8 bases left in between. This CDR3 comprises 15 residues. CDR3 protein: CASSIWSGSNQPQHF. In DNA, the CDR3 is TGTGCCAGTAGTATATGGTCAGGTAGCAATCAGCCCCAGCATTTT.

This clone was seen a few times. The rearrangement uses TRBV5-1 and TRBJ1-4; TRBD1 matches at 8 bases. Germline CDR1 reads SGHRS; CDR2 reads YFSETQ. The CDR3 loop spans 14 amino acids. After removal of 0 bases from V and 8 bases from J, the junction contained 3 bases not matched to a gene. CDR3 in amino acids: CASSLGDRNEKLFF. The CDR3 nucleotides read TGCGCCAGCAGCTTGGGGGACAGGAACGAAAAACTGTTTTTT.

The genes are TRBV5-8 and TRBJ1-5; D uncertain. The CDR3 runs to 14 residues. Looked up from germline, CDR1 is SGHTS and CDR2 is YDEGEE. The V gene lost 2 bases and the J gene lost 1 base, with 7 bases spanning the gap. The CDR3 loop is CASSLRASNQPQHF. The CDR3 coding sequence is TGTGCCAGCAGCTTAAGGGCGAGCAATCAGCCCCAGCATTTT.

The J gene is TRBJ1-2, the V gene TRBV5-4; unclear D gene. Germline CDR1 and CDR2: SGHNT and YYREEE (reference sequence). The CDR3 is 12 residues long. V shed 4 bases and J shed 8 bases, with 12 bases lying between them. In DNA form, the CDR3 reads TGTGCCAGCAGCCCCCGACTTGGGGGCTACACCTTC. This gives the protein CASSPRLGGYTF. Based on the CDR3 plus reference TRBV5-4 and TRBJ1-2, the full variable domain is ETGVTQSPTHLIKTRGQQVTLRCSSQSGHNTVSWYQQALGQGPQFIFQYYREEENGRGNFPPRFSGLQFPNYSSELNVNALELDDSALYLCASSPRLGGYTFGSGTRLTVV.

The chain joins TRBV6-6 to TRBJ2-1, with D perhaps matching TRBD1 or TRBD2 (5 bases each). The germline V gene has CDR1 MNHNY and CDR2 SVGAGI (reference sequence). Deletions cut 5 bases from V and 3 bases from J, with 14 bases between. This CDR3 has 15 residues. The CDR3 DNA sequence: TGTGCCAGCAGTCCTGTGGGGACCAACTACAATGAGCAGTTCTTC. Its protein is CASSPVGTNYNEQFF.

In its sample, this clone was seen many times. The rearrangement uses TRBV7-6 and TRBJ2-1; 12 bases map to TRBD2. The CDR3 extends over 16 amino acids. V lost 7 bases to trimming and J lost 1 base; unmatched junction nucleotides: 5. CDR1 and CDR2 from the germline V gene are SGHVS and FNYEAQ. The CDR3 DNA sequence: TGTGCCAGCACCCGGACTAGCGGGACTTCCTACAATGAGCAGTTCTTC. Amino acids: CASTRTSGTSYNEQFF.

V and J are TRBV4-2 and TRBJ2-1; the match to TRBD2 covers 9 bases. From germline, CDR1 is LGHNA and CDR2 YNFKEQ. Unmatched junction bases numbered 16, after V lost 0 bases and J lost 7 bases. The CDR3 is 19 amino acids. The CDR3 loop is CASSQDPNGSGRVRNEQFF. CDR3 in DNA: TGTGCCAGCAGCCAAGACCCGAATGGTAGCGGGAGAGTCCGTAATGAGCAGTTCTTC.

CDR3 DNA sequence: TGTGCCAGCGGTAAAACAGGGCTCTACGAGCAGTACTTC. This encodes CASGKTGLYEQYF. The chain employs TRBV27 and TRBJ2-7, with D possibly matching TRBD1 (6 bases). The CDR3 consists of 13 residues. Germline CDR1 and CDR2: MNHEY and SMNVEV (reference sequence). Between the trimmed V and J ends, which lost 8 bases and 3 bases, there was a span of 14 bases.

The V call is TRBV5-1, the J call TRBJ2-7; D may be TRBD2 (5 bases). This CDR3 has 14 amino acids. V was clipped by 2 bases and J by 4 bases, with 13 bases between them. Germline V gives CDR1 SGHRS, CDR2 YFSETQ. The CDR3 nucleotides are TGCGCCAGCAGCTTCGAGCGGACCCAATACGAGCAGTACTTC. It codes for CASSFERTQYEQYF.

The chain combines TRBV19 with TRBJ2-3; D gene unclear. Germline V CDR1 and CDR2: LNHDA, SQIVND (reference sequence). V was trimmed by 3 bases and J by 3 bases, leaving 13 bases between them. This CDR3 has 15 residues. The CDR3 is CASSIALDPTDTQYF. CDR3 bases: TGTGCCAGTAGTATTGCCTTAGATCCGACAGATACGCAGTATTTT.